This T cell receptor (beta chain) was recovered during a study of memory CD8 T cells in hepatitis C reinfection. Measured with immunoSEQ multiplex PCR; TCRdb has only the in-frame clones, and not every one. The sample comprises 45,000 to 55,000 clones, about nine tenths of which are singletons, and around 1% rests with the top ten. Time point meaning: pre-reinfection, 55 to 20 weeks before reinfection detection. TCR sequencing was done directly ex vivo on sorted cells, without expansion in vitro. This TCR was recovered from a man aged 18 to 30 with hepatitis C virus infection. The sequencing input was naive CD8+ T cells sorted from blood.

The CDR3 DNA reads TGTGCCAGTATCGGTATCGCAGATACGCAGTATTTT. Its protein is CASIGIADTQYF. The chain uses TRBV19 and TRBJ2-3; D unresolved. CDR3 size: 12 residues. Germline V gene data show CDR1 as LNHDA and CDR2 as SQIVND (reference sequence). V was pared by 7 bases and J by 4 bases, with 9 bases between.